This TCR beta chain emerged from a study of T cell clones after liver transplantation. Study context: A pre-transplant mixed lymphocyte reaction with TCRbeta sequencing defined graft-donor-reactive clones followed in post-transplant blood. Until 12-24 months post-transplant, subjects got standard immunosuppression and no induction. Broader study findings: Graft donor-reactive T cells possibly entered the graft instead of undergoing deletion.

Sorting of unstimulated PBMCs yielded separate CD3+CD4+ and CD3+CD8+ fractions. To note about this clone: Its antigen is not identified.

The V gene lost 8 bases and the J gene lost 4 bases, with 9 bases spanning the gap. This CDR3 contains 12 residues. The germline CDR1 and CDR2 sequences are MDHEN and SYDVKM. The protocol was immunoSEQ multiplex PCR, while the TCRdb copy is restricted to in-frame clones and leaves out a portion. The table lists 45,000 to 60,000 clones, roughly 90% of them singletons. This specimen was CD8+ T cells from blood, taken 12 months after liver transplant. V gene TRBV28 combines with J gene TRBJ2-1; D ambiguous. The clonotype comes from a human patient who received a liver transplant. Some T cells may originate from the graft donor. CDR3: CASSARYNEQFF. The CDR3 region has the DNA TGTGCCAGCTCGGCCAGGTACAATGAGCAGTTCTTC.